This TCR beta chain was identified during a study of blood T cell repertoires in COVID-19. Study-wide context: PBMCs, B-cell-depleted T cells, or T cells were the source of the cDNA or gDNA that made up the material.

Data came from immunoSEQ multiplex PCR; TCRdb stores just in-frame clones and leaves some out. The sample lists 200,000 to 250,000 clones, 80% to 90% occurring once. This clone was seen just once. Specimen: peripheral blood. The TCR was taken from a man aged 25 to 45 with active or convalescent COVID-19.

The CDR3 DNA is TGTGCCAGCAGCCAACGTAGGGGCACCGGGGAGCTGTTTTTT. Amino acids: CASSQRRGTGELFF. The chain joins TRBV4-2 to TRBJ2-2, with D perhaps TRBD1 (5 bases). Germline V gene data show CDR1 as LGHNA and CDR2 as YNFKEQ. The CDR3 runs to 14 residues. Trimming shortened V by 2 bases and J by 4 bases, and 8 bases separated the two germline ends.